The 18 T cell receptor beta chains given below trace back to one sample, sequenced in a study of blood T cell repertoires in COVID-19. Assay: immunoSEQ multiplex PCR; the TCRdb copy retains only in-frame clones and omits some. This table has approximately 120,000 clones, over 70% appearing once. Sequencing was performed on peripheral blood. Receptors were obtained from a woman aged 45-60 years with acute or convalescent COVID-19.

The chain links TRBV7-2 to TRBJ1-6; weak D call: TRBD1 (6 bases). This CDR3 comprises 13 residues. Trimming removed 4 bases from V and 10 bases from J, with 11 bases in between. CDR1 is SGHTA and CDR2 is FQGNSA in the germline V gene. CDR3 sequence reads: CASSWNRDSPLHF. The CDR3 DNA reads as TGTGCCAGCAGCTGGAACAGGGACTCACCCCTCCACTTT.

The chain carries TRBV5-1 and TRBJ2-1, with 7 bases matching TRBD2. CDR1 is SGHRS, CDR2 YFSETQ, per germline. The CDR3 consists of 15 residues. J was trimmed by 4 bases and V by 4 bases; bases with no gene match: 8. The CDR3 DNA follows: TGCGCCAGCAGCACGCGGGACTACCGTTACAATGAGCAGTTCTTC. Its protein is CASSTRDYRYNEQFF.

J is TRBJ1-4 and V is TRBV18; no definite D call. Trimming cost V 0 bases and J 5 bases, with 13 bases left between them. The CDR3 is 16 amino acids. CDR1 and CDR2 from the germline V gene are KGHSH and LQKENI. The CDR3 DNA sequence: TGTGCCAGCTCACCACCGGGCGGGAGTCACAATGAAAAACTGTTTTTT. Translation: CASSPPGGSHNEKLFF.

The CDR3 DNA is TGTGCCACCACTGTTCCGGGACAGGGTGGAGAAAAACTGTTTTTT. As protein: CATTVPGQGGEKLFF. This rearrangement joins TRBV15 to TRBJ1-4, with TRBD1 identical over 9 bases. V shed 7 bases, J shed 8 bases, and the junction held 11 bases outside the gene matches. The germline V gene has CDR1 LNHNV and CDR2 YYDKDF (reference sequence). The CDR3 has 15 residues.

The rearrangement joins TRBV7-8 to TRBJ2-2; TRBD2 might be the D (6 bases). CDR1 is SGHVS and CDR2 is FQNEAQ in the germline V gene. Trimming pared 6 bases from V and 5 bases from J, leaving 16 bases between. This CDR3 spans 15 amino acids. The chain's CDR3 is CASSHGGRRTGELFF. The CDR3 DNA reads TGTGCCAGCAGTCACGGGGGAAGAAGGACCGGGGAGCTGTTTTTT.

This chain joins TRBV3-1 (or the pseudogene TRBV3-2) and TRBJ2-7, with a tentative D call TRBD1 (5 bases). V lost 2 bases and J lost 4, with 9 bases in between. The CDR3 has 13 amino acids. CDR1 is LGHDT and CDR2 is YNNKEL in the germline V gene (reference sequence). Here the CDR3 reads CASSQLGRYEQYF. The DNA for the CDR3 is TGTGCCAGCAGCCAATTGGGGCGATACGAGCAGTACTTC.

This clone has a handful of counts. DNA for the CDR3: TGCGCCAGCAGCTCCCGGTCAGGGAGGGATTCACCCCTCCACTTT. Translated: CASSSRSGRDSPLHF. V usage is TRBV5-1 and J usage is TRBJ1-6; TRBD1 is a possible D gene (5 bases). CDR3 length equals 15 residues. The ends were cut back, 3 bases at V and 8 bases at J, with 15 bases in the middle. Germline values: CDR1 SGHRS, CDR2 YFSETQ.

Written as DNA, the CDR3 is TGTGCCAGCAGCAGGAGGGGCAGCCAAGAGACCCAGTACTTC. Its translation: CASSRRGSQETQYF. The chain joins TRBV5-6 to TRBJ2-5; a possible D gene is TRBD2 (6 bases). The CDR3 has 14 amino acids. Germline CDR1 is SGHDT and CDR2 is YYEEEE. V was shortened by 4 bases and J by 1 base, with 11 bases between the two germline ends.

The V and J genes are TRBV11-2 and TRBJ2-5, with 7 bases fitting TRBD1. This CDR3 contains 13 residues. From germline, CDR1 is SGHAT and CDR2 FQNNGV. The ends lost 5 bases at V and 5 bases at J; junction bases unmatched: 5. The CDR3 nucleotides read TGTGCCAGCAGCCGGGACAGAATGGAGACCCAGTACTTC. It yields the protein CASSRDRMETQYF.

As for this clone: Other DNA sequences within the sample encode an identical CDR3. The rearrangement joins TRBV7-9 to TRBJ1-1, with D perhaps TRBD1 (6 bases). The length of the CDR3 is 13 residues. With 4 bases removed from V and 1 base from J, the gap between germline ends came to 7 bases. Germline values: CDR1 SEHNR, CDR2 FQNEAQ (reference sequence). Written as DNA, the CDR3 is TGTGCCAGCAGCTCGGACAGGAACACTGAAGCTTTCTTT. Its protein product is CASSSDRNTEAFF.

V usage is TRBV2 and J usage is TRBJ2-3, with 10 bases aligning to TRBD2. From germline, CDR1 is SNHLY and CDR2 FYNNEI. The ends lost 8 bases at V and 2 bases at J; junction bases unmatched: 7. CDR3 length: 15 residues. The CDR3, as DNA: TGTGCCAGCCAACCTAGCGGGGGACCCACAGATACGCAGTATTTT. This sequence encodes CASQPSGGPTDTQYF. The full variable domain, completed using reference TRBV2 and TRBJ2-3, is EPEVTQTPSHQVTQMGQEVILRCVPISNHLYFYWYRQILGQKVEFLVSFYNNEISEKSEIFDDQFSVERPDGSNFTLKIRSTKLEDSAMYFCASQPSGGPTDTQYFGPGTRLTVL.

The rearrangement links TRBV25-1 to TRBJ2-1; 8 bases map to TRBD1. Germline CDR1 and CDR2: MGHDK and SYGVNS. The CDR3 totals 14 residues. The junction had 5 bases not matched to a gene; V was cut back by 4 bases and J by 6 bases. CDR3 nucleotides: TGTGCCAGCAGTGTGGACAGGGTGATCAATGAGCAGTTCTTC. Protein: CASSVDRVINEQFF.

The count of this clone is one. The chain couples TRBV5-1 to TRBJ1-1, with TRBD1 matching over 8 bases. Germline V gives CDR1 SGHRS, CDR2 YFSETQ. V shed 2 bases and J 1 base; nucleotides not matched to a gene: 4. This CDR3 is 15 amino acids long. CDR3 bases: TGCGCCAGCAGCTTAACAGGGGGGACGAACACTGAAGCTTTCTTT. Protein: CASSLTGGTNTEAFF.

The CDR3 DNA follows: TGTGCCAGCAGCGTACAGTCTTTATCCTACGAGCAGTACTTC. Amino acids: CASSVQSLSYEQYF. The chain links TRBV9 to TRBJ2-7; D gene ambiguous. This CDR3 contains 14 residues. V gave up 1 base and J gave up 1 base, with 9 bases separating them. The germline gives CDR1 SGDLS, CDR2 YYNGEE.

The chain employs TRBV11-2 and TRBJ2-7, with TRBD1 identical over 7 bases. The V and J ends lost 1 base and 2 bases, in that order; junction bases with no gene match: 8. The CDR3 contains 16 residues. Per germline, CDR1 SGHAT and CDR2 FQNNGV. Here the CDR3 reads CASSLAAQGFPYEQYF. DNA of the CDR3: TGTGCCAGCAGCTTAGCTGCACAGGGGTTTCCCTACGAGCAGTACTTC.

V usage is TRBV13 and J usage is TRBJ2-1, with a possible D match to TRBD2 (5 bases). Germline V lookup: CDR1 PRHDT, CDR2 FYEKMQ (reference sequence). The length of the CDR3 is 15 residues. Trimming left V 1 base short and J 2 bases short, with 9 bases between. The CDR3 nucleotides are TGTGCCAGCAGCTTAGCGAGGGTCGCCTACAATGAGCAGTTCTTC. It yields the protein CASSLARVAYNEQFF.

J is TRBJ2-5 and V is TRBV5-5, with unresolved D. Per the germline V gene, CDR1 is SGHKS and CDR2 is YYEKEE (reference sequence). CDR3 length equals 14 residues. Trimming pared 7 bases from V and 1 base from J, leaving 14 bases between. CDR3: CASGVLPSQETQYF. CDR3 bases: TGTGCCAGCGGTGTGTTGCCCAGCCAAGAGACCCAGTACTTC.

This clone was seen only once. The chain's CDR3 is CASSPWDRPNTEAFF. DNA for the CDR3: TGTGCCAGCAGTCCATGGGACAGGCCAAACACTGAAGCTTTCTTT. This chain connects TRBV27 to TRBJ1-1; 8 nucleotides agree with TRBD1. The germline V gene has CDR1 MNHEY and CDR2 SMNVEV (reference sequence). The CDR3 totals 15 residues. V lost 5 bases, J lost 2 bases, and 7 bases stayed unmatched.